This TCR beta chain derives from a study of control samples from healthy donors and cancer patients. Germline V gives CDR1 MGHRA, CDR2 YSYEKL. Trimming cost V 4 bases and J 2 bases, with 11 bases left between them. The CDR3 is 15 amino acids. Using immunoSEQ multiplex PCR, the repertoire was profiled, and TCRdb retains in-frame clones only, with some absent. This table has 210,000 or so clones, roughly nine tenths appearing once. This TCR was recovered from a man aged 30 to 39 in good health. Sequenced input: blood. The gene calls are TRBV4-1 and TRBJ2-2; D possibly corresponds to TRBD1 (6 bases). The CDR3 region is CASSPTGLNTGELFF. The CDR3 nucleotides read TGCGCCAGCAGCCCGACAGGCCTCAACACCGGGGAGCTGTTTTTT.